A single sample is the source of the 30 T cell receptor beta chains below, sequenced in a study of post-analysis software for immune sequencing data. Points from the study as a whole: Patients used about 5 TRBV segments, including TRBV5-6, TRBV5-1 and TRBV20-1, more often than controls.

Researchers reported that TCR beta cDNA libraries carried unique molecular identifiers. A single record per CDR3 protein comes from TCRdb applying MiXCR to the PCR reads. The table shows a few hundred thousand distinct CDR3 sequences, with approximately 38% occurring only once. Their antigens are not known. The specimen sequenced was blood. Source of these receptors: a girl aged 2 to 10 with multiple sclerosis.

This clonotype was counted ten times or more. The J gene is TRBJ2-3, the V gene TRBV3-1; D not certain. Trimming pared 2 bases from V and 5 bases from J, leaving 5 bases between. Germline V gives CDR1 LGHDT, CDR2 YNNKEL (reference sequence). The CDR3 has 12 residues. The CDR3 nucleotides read TGTGCCAGCAGCCAATTCGGAGATACGCAGTATTTT. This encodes CASSQFGDTQYF.

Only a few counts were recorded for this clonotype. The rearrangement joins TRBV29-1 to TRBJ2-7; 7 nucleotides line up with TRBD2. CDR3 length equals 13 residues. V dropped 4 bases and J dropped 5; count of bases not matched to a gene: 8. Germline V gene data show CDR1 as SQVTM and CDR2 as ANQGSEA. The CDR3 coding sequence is TGCAGCGTTGGTGGGCTAGCGGTCCACGAGCAGTACTTC. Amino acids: CSVGGLAVHEQYF.

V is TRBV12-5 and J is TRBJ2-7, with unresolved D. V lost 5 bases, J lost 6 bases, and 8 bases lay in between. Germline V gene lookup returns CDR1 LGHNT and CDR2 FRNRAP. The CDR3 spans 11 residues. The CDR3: CASGLRSEQYF. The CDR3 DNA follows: TGTGCTAGTGGTCTCAGGTCCGAGCAGTACTTC.

The CDR3 region is CASSLRLAGPEQFF. The CDR3, as DNA: TGTGCCAGCAGCTTAAGACTAGCGGGTCCCGAGCAGTTCTTC. V usage is TRBV7-9 and J usage is TRBJ2-1; 10 bases are a match to TRBD2. CDR3 length equals 14 residues. CDR1 is SEHNR, CDR2 FQNEAQ, per germline (reference sequence). The trim removed 2 bases at V and 10 bases at J, leaving 5 bases unmatched.

The CDR3 sequence: CASSVVSGGEQYF. The CDR3 DNA reads as TGTGCCAGCAGCGTAGTGTCAGGGGGCGAGCAGTACTTC. The chain is built from TRBV9 and TRBJ2-7; the match to TRBD1 covers 7 bases. This CDR3 region has 13 residues. V gave up 0 bases and J gave up 6 bases; unmatched junction bases: 3. CDR1 is SGDLS and CDR2 is YYNGEE in the germline V gene.

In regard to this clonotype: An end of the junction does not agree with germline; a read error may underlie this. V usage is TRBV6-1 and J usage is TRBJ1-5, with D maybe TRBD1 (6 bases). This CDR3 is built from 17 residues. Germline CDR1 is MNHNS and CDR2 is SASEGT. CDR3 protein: CASGDGGLRPGNQPQHF. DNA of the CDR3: TGTGCCAGCGGTGACGGGGGGCTTCGACCCGGGAATCAGCCCCAGCATTTT.

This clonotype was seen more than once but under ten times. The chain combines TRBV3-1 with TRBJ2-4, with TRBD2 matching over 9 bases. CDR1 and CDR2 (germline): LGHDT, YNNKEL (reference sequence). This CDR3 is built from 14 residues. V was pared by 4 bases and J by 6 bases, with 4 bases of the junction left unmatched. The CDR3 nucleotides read TGTGCCAGCAGCCTCGTAGCGGGGGTAAACATTCAGTACTTC. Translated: CASSLVAGVNIQYF.

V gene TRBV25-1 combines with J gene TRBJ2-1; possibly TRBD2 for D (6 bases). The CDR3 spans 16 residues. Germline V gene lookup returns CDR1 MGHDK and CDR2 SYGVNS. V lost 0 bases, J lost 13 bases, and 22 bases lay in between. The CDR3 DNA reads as TGTGCCAGCAGTGAATATGGGACTCAAAGGGTGGAGACCCAGTTCTTC. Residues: CASSEYGTQRVETQFF.

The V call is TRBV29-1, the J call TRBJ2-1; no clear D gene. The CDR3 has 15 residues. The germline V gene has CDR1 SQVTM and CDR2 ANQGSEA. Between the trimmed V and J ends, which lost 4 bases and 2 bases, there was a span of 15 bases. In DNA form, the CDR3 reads TGCAGCGTTGTATTAGCTTTTACCCCCTACAATGAGCAGTTCTTC. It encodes CSVVLAFTPYNEQFF.

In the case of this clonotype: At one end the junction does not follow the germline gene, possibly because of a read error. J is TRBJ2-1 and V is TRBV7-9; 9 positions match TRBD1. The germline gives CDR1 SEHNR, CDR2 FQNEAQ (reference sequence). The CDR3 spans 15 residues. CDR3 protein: CASIHPGQGYNGQFF. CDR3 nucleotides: TGTGCCAGCATCCACCCGGGACAGGGCTACAATGGGCAGTTCTTC.

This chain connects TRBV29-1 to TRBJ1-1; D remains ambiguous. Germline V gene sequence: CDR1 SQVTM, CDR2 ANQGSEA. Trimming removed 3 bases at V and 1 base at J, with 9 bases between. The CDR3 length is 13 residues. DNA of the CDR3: TGCAGCGTTGAGCACACCACGAACACTGAAGCTTTCTTT. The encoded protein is CSVEHTTNTEAFF.

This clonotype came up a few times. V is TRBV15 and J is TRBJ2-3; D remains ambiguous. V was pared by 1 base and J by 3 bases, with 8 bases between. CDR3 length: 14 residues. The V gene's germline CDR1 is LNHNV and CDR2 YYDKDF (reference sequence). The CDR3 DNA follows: TGTGCCACCAGCAGAGCCGTCTTAACAGATACGCAGTATTTT. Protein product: CATSRAVLTDTQYF.

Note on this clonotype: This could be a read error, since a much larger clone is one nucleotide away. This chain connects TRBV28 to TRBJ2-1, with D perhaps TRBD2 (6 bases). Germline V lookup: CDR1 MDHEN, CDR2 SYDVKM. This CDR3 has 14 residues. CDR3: CAGRDEGLYNEQFF. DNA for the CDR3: TGTGCCGGCAGAGACGAGGGACTCTACAATGAGCAGTTCTTC.

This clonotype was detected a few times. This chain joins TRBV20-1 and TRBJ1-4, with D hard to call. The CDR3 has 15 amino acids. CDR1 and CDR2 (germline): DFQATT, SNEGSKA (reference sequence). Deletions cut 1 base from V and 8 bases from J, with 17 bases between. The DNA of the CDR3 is TGCAGTGCTAGAGCTCTCCGGGGTGGTAGCGAAAAACTGTTTTTT. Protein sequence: CSARALRGGSEKLFF.

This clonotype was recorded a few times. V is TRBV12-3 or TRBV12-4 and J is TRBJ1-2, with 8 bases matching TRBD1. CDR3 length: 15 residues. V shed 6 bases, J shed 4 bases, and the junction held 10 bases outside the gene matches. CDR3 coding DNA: TGTGCCAGCAGCAACAGGGGGAAGGGGCTCTATGGCTACACCTTC. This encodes CASSNRGKGLYGYTF.

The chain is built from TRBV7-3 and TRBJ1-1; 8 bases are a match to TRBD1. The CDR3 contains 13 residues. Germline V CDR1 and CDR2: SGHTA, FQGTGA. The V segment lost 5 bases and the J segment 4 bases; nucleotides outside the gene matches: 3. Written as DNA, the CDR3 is TGTGCCAGCAGCGAGGGGACAGGCACTGAAGCTTTCTTT. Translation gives CASSEGTGTEAFF.

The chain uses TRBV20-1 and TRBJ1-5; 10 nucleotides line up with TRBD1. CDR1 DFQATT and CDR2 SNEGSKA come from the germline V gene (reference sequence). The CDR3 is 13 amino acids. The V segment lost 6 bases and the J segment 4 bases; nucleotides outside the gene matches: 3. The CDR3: CSAPGQGNQPQHF. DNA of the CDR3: TGCAGTGCGCCGGGACAGGGGAATCAGCCCCAGCATTTT.

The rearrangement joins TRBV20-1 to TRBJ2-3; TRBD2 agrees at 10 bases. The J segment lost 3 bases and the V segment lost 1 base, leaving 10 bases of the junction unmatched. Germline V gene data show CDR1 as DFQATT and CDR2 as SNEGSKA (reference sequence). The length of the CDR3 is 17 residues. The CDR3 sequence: CSARGPAGGLRTDTQYF. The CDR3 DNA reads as TGCAGTGCTAGAGGGCCAGCGGGGGGGCTGCGAACAGATACGCAGTATTTT.

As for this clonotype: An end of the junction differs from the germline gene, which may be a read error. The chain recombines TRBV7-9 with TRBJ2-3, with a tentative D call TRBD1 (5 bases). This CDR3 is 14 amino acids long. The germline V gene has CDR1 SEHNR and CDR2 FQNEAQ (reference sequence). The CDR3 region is CASSSTRVLDTQYF. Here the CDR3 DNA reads TGCGCCAGCAGCTCCACCAGGGTTCTGGATACGCAGTATTTT.

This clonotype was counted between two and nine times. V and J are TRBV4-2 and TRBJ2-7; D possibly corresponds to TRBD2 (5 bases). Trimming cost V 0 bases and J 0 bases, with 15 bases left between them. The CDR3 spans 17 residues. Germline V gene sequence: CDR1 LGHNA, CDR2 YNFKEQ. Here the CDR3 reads CASSQDMRGSTSYEQYF. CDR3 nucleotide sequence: TGTGCCAGCAGCCAAGATATGCGAGGGAGTACCTCCTACGAGCAGTACTTC.

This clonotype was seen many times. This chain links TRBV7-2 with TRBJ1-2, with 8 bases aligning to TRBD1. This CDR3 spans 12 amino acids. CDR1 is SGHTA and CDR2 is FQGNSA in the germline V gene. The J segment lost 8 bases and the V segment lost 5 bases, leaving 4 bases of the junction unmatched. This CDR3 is CASSKDRVGYTF. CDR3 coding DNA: TGTGCCAGCAGCAAGGACAGGGTCGGCTACACCTTC.

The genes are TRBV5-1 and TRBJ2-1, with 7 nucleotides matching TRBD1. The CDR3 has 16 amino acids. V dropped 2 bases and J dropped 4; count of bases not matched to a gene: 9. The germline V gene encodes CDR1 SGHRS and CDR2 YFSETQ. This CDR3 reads CASSFYRDRVYNEQFF. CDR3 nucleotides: TGCGCCAGCAGCTTCTACCGGGACAGAGTGTACAATGAGCAGTTCTTC.

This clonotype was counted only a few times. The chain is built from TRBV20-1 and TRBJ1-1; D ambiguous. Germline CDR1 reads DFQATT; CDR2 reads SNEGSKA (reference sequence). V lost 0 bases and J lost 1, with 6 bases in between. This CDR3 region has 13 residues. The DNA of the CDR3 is TGCAGTGCTAGAGATTCAGGGAACACTGAAGCTTTCTTT. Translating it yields CSARDSGNTEAFF.

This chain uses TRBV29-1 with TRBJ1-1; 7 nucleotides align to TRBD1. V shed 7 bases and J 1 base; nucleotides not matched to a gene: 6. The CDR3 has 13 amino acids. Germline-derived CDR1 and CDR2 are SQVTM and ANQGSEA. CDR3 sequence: CSAPTGSNTEAFF. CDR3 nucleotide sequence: TGCAGCGCGCCGACAGGGTCGAACACTGAAGCTTTCTTT.

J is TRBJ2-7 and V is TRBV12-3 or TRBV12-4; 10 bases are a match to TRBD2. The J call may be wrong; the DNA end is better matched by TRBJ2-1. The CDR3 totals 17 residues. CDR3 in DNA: TGTGCCAGCAGTACGATATCAAGCGGGAGGGCCCTTAATGAGCAGTTCTTC. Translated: CASSTISSGRALNEQFF.

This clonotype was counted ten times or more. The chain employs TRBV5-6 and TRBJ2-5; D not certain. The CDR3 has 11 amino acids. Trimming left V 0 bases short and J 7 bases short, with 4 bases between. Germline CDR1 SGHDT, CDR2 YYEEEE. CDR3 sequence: CASSLGGTQYF. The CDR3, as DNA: TGTGCCAGCAGCTTGGGGGGGACCCAGTACTTC.

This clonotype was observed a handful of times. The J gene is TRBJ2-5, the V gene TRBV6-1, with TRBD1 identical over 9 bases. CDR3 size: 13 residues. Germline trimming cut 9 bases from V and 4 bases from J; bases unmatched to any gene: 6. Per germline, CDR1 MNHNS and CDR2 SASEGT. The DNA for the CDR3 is TGTGCCAGTATAGGACAGGGGAGAGAGACCCAGTACTTC. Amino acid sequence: CASIGQGRETQYF.

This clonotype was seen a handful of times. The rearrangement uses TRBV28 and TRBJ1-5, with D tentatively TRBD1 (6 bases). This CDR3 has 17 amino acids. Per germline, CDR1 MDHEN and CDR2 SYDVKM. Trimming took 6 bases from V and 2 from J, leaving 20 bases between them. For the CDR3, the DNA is TGTGCCAGCAGGTACGGGGGCAGGGTAAACGGCAATCAGCCCCAGCATTTT. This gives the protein CASRYGGRVNGNQPQHF. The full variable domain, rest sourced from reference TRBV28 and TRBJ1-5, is DVKVTQSSRYLVKRTGEKVFLECVQDMDHENMFWYRQDPGLGLRLIYFSYDVKMKEKGDIPEGYSVSREKKERFSLILESASTNQTSMYLCASRYGGRVNGNQPQHFGDGTRLSIL.

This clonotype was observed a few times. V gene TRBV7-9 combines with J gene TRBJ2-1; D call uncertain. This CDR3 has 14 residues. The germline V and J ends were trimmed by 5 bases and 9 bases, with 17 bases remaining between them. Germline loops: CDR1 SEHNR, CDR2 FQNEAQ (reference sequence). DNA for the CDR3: TGTGCCAGCAGCCCACCCCAATCAAGCACTGAGCAGTTCTTC. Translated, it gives CASSPPQSSTEQFF.

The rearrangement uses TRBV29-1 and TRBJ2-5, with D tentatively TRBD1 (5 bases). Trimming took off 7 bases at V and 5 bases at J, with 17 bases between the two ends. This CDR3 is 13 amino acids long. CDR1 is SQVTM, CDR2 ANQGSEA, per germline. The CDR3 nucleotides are TGCAGCGGGCGAAGGGGCCTGAGGGAGACCCAGTACTTC. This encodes CSGRRGLRETQYF.